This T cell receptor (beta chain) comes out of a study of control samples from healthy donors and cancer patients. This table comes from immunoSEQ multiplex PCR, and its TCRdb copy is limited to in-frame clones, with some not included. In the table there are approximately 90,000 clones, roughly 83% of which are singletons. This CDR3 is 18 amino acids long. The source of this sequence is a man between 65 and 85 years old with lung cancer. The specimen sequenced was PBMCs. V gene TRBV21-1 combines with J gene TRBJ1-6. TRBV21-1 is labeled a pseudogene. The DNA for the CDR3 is TGTGCCAGCAGGGGGGGGACAGTCGCTCTCTCCTATAATTCACCCCTCCACTTT. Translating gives CASRGGTVALSYNSPLHF.